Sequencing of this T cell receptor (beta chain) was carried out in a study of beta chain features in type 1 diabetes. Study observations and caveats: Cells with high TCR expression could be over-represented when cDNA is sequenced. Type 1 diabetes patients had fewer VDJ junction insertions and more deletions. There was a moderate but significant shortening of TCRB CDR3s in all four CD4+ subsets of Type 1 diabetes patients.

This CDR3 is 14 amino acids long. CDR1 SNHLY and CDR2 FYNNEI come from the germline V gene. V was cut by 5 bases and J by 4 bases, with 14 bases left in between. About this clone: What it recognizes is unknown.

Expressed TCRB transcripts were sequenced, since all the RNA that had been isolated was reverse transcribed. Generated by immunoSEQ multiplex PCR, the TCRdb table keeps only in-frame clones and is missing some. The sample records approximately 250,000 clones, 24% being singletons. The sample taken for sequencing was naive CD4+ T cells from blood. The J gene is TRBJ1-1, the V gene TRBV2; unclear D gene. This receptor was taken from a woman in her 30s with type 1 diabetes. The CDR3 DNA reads TGTGCCAGCAGTCTTCGACAATTGGGCACTGAAGCTTTCTTT. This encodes CASSLRQLGTEAFF.